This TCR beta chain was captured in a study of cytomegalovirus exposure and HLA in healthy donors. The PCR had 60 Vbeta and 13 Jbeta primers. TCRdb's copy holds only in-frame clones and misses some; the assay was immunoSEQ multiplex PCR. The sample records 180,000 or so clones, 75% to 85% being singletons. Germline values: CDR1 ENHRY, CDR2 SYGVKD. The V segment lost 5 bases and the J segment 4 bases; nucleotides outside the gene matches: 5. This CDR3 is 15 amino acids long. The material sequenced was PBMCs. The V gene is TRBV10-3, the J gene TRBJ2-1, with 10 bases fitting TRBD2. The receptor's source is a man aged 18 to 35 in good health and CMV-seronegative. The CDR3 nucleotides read TGTGCCATCAGTCCTATAGCGGGAGGTTACAATGAGCAGTTCTTC. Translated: CAISPIAGGYNEQFF.